This T cell receptor (beta chain) came from a study of identical twins. Unique molecular identifiers were in the cDNA, with template-switch universal primer binding. MiXCR, run by TCRdb on the 5' RACE reads, gives a single entry per CDR3 protein. The sample has 450,000 or so distinct CDR3 sequences, roughly an eighth seen once. This clonotype was detected a few times. Between the trimmed V and J ends, which lost 3 bases and 4 bases, there was a span of 15 bases. CDR3 length: 15 residues. CDR1 is SEHNR, CDR2 FQNEAQ, per germline (reference sequence). The same sample was also used in a study of yellow fever vaccine responses in identical twins.

Specimen: CD4+ T cells sorted from blood. The chain recombines TRBV7-9 with TRBJ2-5; the D call may be TRBD1 or TRBD2 (6 bases each). The TCR sequence derives from a woman between 18 and 29 years old in good health. The DNA for the CDR3 is TGTGCCAGCAGCTTGTTGGTCGGGGGCCGAGAGACCCAGTACTTC. This gives the protein CASSLLVGGRETQYF.